These 24 T cell receptor beta chains originate from one sample sequenced in a study of blood T cell repertoires in COVID-19. The repertoire was sequenced with immunoSEQ multiplex PCR; TCRdb's copy has only in-frame clones and lacks some. The sample comprises a few hundred thousand clones, around 90% of which are singletons, and roughly 9.1% rests with the top ten. The sample comprised peripheral blood. The source of these receptors is a man younger than 35 with active or convalescent COVID-19.

This clone appeared once. V and J are TRBV19 and TRBJ2-5; 7 positions match TRBD1. Germline assignment: CDR1 LNHDA and CDR2 SQIVND (reference sequence). V lost 3 bases to trimming and J lost 3 bases; unmatched junction nucleotides: 7. This CDR3 comprises 15 residues. This chain's CDR3 is CASSISSGTEETQYF. CDR3 DNA: TGTGCCAGTAGTATCTCGTCCGGGACAGAAGAGACCCAGTACTTC.

A single count supports this clone. The chain couples TRBV10-1 to TRBJ2-1, with 11 bases fitting TRBD1. CDR1 and CDR2 (germline): WNHNN, SYGVQD (reference sequence). The V segment lost 2 bases and the J segment 8 bases; nucleotides outside the gene matches: 2. This CDR3 spans 14 amino acids. CDR3: CASSEGQGAYEQFF. The CDR3 nucleotides read TGCGCCAGCAGTGAGGGACAGGGGGCCTATGAGCAGTTCTTC.

V usage is TRBV29-1 and J usage is TRBJ1-2; D might be TRBD1 (5 bases). Trimming took off 3 bases at V and 4 bases at J, with 15 bases between the two ends. There are 14 residues in the CDR3. Germline loops: CDR1 SQVTM, CDR2 ANQGSEA. The CDR3 sequence: CSVDPPGHAYGYTF. In DNA form, the CDR3 reads TGCAGCGTTGATCCGCCAGGGCATGCCTATGGCTACACCTTC.

The chain carries TRBV4-3 and TRBJ1-2; TRBD1 might be the D (5 bases). V lost 0 bases and J lost 4, with 9 bases in between. Germline CDR1 LGHNA, CDR2 YSLEER. The CDR3 extends over 14 amino acids. This chain's CDR3 is CASSQDMGGYGYTF. CDR3 sequence (DNA): TGCGCCAGCAGCCAAGATATGGGGGGCTATGGCTACACCTTC.

To note about this clone: An end of the junction does not agree with germline; a read error may underlie this. The chain couples TRBV10-3 to TRBJ1-6; D is possibly TRBD1 (6 bases). Germline V gene lookup returns CDR1 ENHRY and CDR2 SYGVKD. The CDR3 length is 17 residues. The CDR3 nucleotides read TGTGCCATCAGTGAAAGGGGGGGAGTCTCCCATAATTCACCCCTCCACTTT. Residues: CAISERGGVSHNSPLHF.

The genes are TRBV19 and TRBJ1-2; TRBD1 matches 7 bases. The CDR3 covers 15 residues. The trim removed 3 bases at V and 1 base at J, leaving 5 bases unmatched. In germline, CDR1 is LNHDA, CDR2 SQIVND (reference sequence). CDR3 protein: CASSITGDINYGYTF. CDR3 DNA sequence: TGTGCCAGTAGTATCACAGGGGATATTAACTATGGCTACACCTTC.

V usage is TRBV5-1 and J usage is TRBJ2-1, with TRBD2 matching 11 bases. The CDR3 totals 14 residues. Trimming removed 7 bases from V and 6 bases from J; junction bases left unmatched: 6. The germline gives CDR1 SGHRS, CDR2 YFSETQ. This chain's CDR3 is CASGTSGGPNEQFF. The CDR3 nucleotides are TGCGCCAGCGGCACTAGCGGGGGCCCCAATGAGCAGTTCTTC.

The chain recombines TRBV29-1 with TRBJ1-4; D remains ambiguous. V was trimmed by 5 bases and J by 5 bases, leaving 6 bases between them. CDR3 size: 11 residues. The germline V gene has CDR1 SQVTM and CDR2 ANQGSEA. The CDR3 nucleotides read TGCAGCGTTTTCCTGAATGAAAAACTGTTTTTT. Protein: CSVFLNEKLFF.

CDR3 amino acids: CASSSGGTEAFF. The DNA of the CDR3 is TGTGCCAGCAGCTCCGGGGGCACTGAAGCTTTCTTT. The genes are TRBV7-2 and TRBJ1-1, with a weak D call TRBD1 (5 bases). V dropped 4 bases and J dropped 4 bases, with 7 bases sitting between them. CDR3 length equals 12 residues. CDR1 is SGHTA, CDR2 FQGNSA, per germline.

The chain is built from TRBV3-1 (or the pseudogene TRBV3-2) and TRBJ2-7; weak D call: TRBD1 (6 bases). The CDR3 covers 13 residues. The V gene lost 4 bases and the J gene lost 3 bases, with 10 bases spanning the gap. Per the germline V gene, CDR1 is LGHDT and CDR2 is YNNKEL (reference sequence). The CDR3 nucleotides read TGTGCCAGCAGCCTTGGACAGAGCTACGAGCAGTACTTC. Protein product: CASSLGQSYEQYF.

The chain couples TRBV27 to TRBJ1-1, with a tentative D call TRBD1 (5 bases). Looked up from germline, CDR1 is MNHEY and CDR2 is SMNVEV (reference sequence). This CDR3 contains 15 residues. V was clipped by 5 bases and J by 4 bases, with 17 bases between them. CDR3: CASSRDSGMGTEAFF. CDR3 coding DNA: TGTGCCAGCAGTCGGGACTCGGGTATGGGCACTGAAGCTTTCTTT.

This clone was observed a few times. The V and J genes are TRBV27 and TRBJ1-3, with D possibly TRBD1 on 5 matching bases. The CDR3 contains 13 residues. The V end lost 6 bases, the J end lost 4 bases, and 10 bases lay between the germline ends. Germline assignment: CDR1 MNHEY and CDR2 SMNVEV (reference sequence). CDR3 coding DNA: TGTGCCAGCAGACCAGACAGCGGAAACACCATATATTTT. This gives the protein CASRPDSGNTIYF.

The genes are TRBV5-5 and TRBJ2-5; 12 bases align to TRBD2. Trimming at V came to 1 base and at J to 2 bases, leaving 3 bases not matched to a gene. Germline CDR1 SGHKS, CDR2 YYEKEE (reference sequence). The CDR3 extends over 16 amino acids. The CDR3 is CASSLTSGGPQETQYF. As DNA, the CDR3 is TGTGCCAGCAGCTTGACTAGCGGGGGGCCGCAAGAGACCCAGTACTTC.

The chain couples TRBV7-9 to TRBJ1-4; TRBD1 might be the D (5 bases). The ends were cut back, 4 bases at V and 1 base at J, with 10 bases in the middle. Germline assignment: CDR1 SEHNR and CDR2 FQNEAQ (reference sequence). The CDR3 contains 15 residues. For the CDR3, the DNA is TGTGCCAGCAGCTCCATGACAGAAACTAATGAAAAACTGTTTTTT. Translated: CASSSMTETNEKLFF.

A few counts support this clone. The chain couples TRBV7-3 to TRBJ1-1, with a weak D call TRBD1 (5 bases). There are 17 residues in the CDR3. The ends were cut back, 0 bases at V and 0 bases at J, with 14 bases in the middle. CDR1 and CDR2 (germline): SGHTA, FQGTGA. The CDR3, as DNA: TGTGCCAGCAGCTTAACGGCGGGGAAGGGGATGAACACTGAAGCTTTCTTT. As protein: CASSLTAGKGMNTEAFF.

This sequence joins TRBV13 and TRBJ1-6; TRBD1 matches at 8 bases. This CDR3 contains 14 residues. Germline V gene data show CDR1 as PRHDT and CDR2 as FYEKMQ (reference sequence). V was clipped by 6 bases and J by 11 bases; unmatched bases: 9. CDR3 DNA: TGTGCCAGCAGACGGACAGGGTCCTTTCCACCCCTCCACTTT. This gives the protein CASRRTGSFPPLHF.

V usage is TRBV2 and J usage is TRBJ1-4, with 11 bases identical to TRBD1. The length of the CDR3 is 17 residues. With V trimmed by 5 bases and J by 0 bases, 5 bases remained unmatched. The germline V gene has CDR1 SNHLY and CDR2 FYNNEI. The CDR3 sequence: CASSRTGGRATNEKLFF. The CDR3 DNA is TGTGCCAGCAGTCGGACAGGGGGCCGGGCAACTAATGAAAAACTGTTTTTT.

The chain uses TRBV15 and TRBJ2-7; 8 bases are a match to TRBD1. Trimming removed 4 bases from V and 6 bases from J; junction bases left unmatched: 8. This CDR3 region has 14 residues. The germline V gene has CDR1 LNHNV and CDR2 YYDKDF (reference sequence). The CDR3 nucleotides are TGTGCCACCAGCATCCGACAGGGGAAGGGCGAGCAGTACTTC. This translates into CATSIRQGKGEQYF.

The V call is TRBV15, the J call TRBJ1-2, with a weak D call TRBD1 (5 bases). Germline loops: CDR1 LNHNV, CDR2 YYDKDF (reference sequence). Trimming shortened V by 0 bases and J by 6 bases, and 17 bases separated the two germline ends. This CDR3 has 16 residues. The CDR3: CATSRDSSRASDGYTF. The CDR3 DNA is TGTGCCACCAGCAGAGATAGTAGCAGGGCATCAGATGGCTACACCTTC.

The chain carries TRBV18 and TRBJ1-6; 9 nucleotides align to TRBD1. The CDR3 contains 14 residues. Germline V gene lookup returns CDR1 KGHSH and CDR2 LQKENI. The ends lost 6 bases at V and 7 bases at J; junction bases unmatched: 4. The CDR3 here is CASSQGQGNSPLHF. For the CDR3, the DNA is TGTGCCAGCTCCCAGGGACAGGGCAATTCACCCCTCCACTTT.

Only one count was recorded for this clone. The genes are TRBV6-1 and TRBJ2-1; D is perhaps TRBD1 (6 bases). The V gene lost 2 bases and the J gene lost 4 bases, with 18 bases spanning the gap. The CDR3 loop spans 17 amino acids. Germline V gives CDR1 MNHNS, CDR2 SASEGT. CDR3 loop: CASSENIRQVLYNEQFF. The CDR3, as DNA: TGTGCCAGCAGTGAAAATATTAGACAGGTCCTATACAATGAGCAGTTCTTC.

This chain joins TRBV6-2 or TRBV6-3 and TRBJ1-1, with D possibly TRBD1 on 5 matching bases. The ends were cut back, 0 bases at V and 5 bases at J, with 10 bases in the middle. Looked up from germline, CDR1 is MNHEY and CDR2 is SVGEGT. This CDR3 has 14 residues. CDR3 residues: CASSYSGGRTEAFF. DNA for the CDR3: TGTGCCAGCAGTTACTCGGGGGGAAGAACTGAAGCTTTCTTT.

The V call is TRBV7-9, the J call TRBJ1-6; D ambiguous. This CDR3 comprises 10 residues. Trimming removed 10 bases at V and 13 bases at J, with 11 bases between. Germline V CDR1 and CDR2: SEHNR, FQNEAQ (reference sequence). CDR3 bases: TGTGCCACCAACGAGCGGCCCCTCCACTTT. Amino acid sequence: CATNERPLHF. The full variable domain, in which reference TRBV7-9 and TRBJ1-6 provide the parts outside the CDR3, is DTGVSQNPRHKITKRGQNVTFRCDPISEHNRLYWYRQTLGQGPEFLTYFQNEAQLEKSRLLSDRFSAERPKGSFSTLEIQRTEQGDSAMYLCATNERPLHFGNGTRLTVT.

With regard to this clone: Within the sample, other DNA sequences also encode this same CDR3. The rearrangement uses TRBV9 and TRBJ1-5; 7 positions agree with TRBD1. V dropped 4 bases and J dropped 2; count of bases not matched to a gene: 3. There are 14 residues in the CDR3. Looked up from germline, CDR1 is SGDLS and CDR2 is YYNGEE. CDR3 amino acids: CASSPGQGNQPQHF. The CDR3 bases are TGTGCCAGCAGCCCCGGACAGGGCAATCAGCCCCAGCATTTT.